Below are 21 T cell receptor beta chains sequenced from a single sample in a study of memory CD4+ T cells and cytomegalovirus serostatus. The sort gate was single viable CD3+CD4+CD8-CD45RO+ cells for memory CD4+ T cells. Some clones are missing from TCRdb's copy, which holds only in-frame ones; the method was immunoSEQ multiplex PCR. The sample yields over 75,000 clones, over 70% seen once. Sequencing was carried out using memory CD4+ T cells from blood. The receptors originated from an adult in good health and CMV-seropositive.

The chain links TRBV4-2 to TRBJ1-2; D gene uncertain. The CDR3 totals 17 residues. V lost 5 bases to trimming and J lost 0 bases, with 19 bases between them. Per the germline V gene, CDR1 is LGHNA and CDR2 is YNFKEQ. The CDR3 spells CASSTTAFRISNYGYTF. The DNA of the CDR3 is TGTGCCAGCAGCACCACCGCATTTCGGATCTCTAACTATGGCTACACCTTC.

Concerning this clone itself: This CDR3 is also generated by other DNA sequences in the sample. The gene calls are TRBV28 and TRBJ1-2; D unclear. V was trimmed by 3 bases and J by 3 bases, leaving 5 bases between them. CDR1 and CDR2 (germline): MDHEN, SYDVKM. The CDR3 runs to 12 residues. The CDR3 here is CASSFRDYGYTF. The CDR3 DNA sequence: TGTGCCAGCAGTTTTAGGGACTATGGCTACACCTTC.

This clone was counted between two and nine times. The CDR3, as DNA: TGTGCCAGCAGCTTGGAGAGGGGGTCGTACGAGCAGTACTTC. Encoded protein: CASSLERGSYEQYF. The genes are TRBV5-4 and TRBJ2-7, with a weak D call TRBD1 (6 bases). The length of the CDR3 is 14 residues. CDR1 is SGHNT and CDR2 is YYREEE in the germline V gene (reference sequence). The V end was cut by 0 bases, the J end by 4 bases, with 11 bases between.

The DNA of the CDR3 is TGCGCCAGCAGTGAGTCAGAAAGCCTCGGGACCCAGTACTTC. Its protein product is CASSESESLGTQYF. This sequence joins TRBV10-1 and TRBJ2-5; D not certain. Germline V gene lookup returns CDR1 WNHNN and CDR2 SYGVQD (reference sequence). The CDR3 extends over 14 amino acids. Trimming shortened V by 0 bases and J by 7 bases, and 12 bases separated the two germline ends.

This clone is a singleton in its sample. This sequence joins TRBV10-2 and TRBJ2-7; 11 bases map to TRBD2. Germline CDR1 is WSHSY and CDR2 is SAAADI. This CDR3 comprises 15 residues. Germline trimming cut 8 bases from V and 2 bases from J; bases unmatched to any gene: 8. In DNA form, the CDR3 reads TGCGCCAGCGGCCCTAGCGGGAGGAAAACCTACGAGCAGTACTTC. It codes for CASGPSGRKTYEQYF.

As DNA, the CDR3 is TGCGCCAGCAGCCATACCGAGGGCACTGAAGCTTTCTTT. Translating it yields CASSHTEGTEAFF. V and J are TRBV5-1 and TRBJ1-1; D not certain. From germline, CDR1 is SGHRS and CDR2 YFSETQ. The CDR3 consists of 13 residues. V lost 4 bases and J lost 4, with 11 bases in between.

This chain links TRBV29-1 with TRBJ1-1; D unresolved. This CDR3 has 13 amino acids. Trimming took off 4 bases at V and 1 base at J, with 10 bases between the two ends. The germline gives CDR1 SQVTM, CDR2 ANQGSEA. The CDR3 DNA reads TGCAGCGTTGGAGTCGTCGGGAACACTGAAGCTTTCTTT. Amino acid sequence: CSVGVVGNTEAFF.

DNA for the CDR3: TGTGCCAGCAGTCCTTACGGCGGGAGGGCCGGCGGGGAGCTGTTTTTT. Its translation: CASSPYGGRAGGELFF. The chain combines TRBV27 with TRBJ2-2, with 9 bases matching TRBD2. V trimming: 5 bases; J trimming: 7 bases; junction bases outside the gene matches: 11. The CDR3 covers 16 residues. Germline V gives CDR1 MNHEY, CDR2 SMNVEV (reference sequence).

This rearrangement joins TRBV28 to TRBJ1-1, with TRBD1 as a possible D gene (5 bases). The CDR3 is made up of 13 amino acids. V lost 6 bases, J lost 4 bases, and 12 bases lay in between. Germline V gene data show CDR1 as MDHEN and CDR2 as SYDVKM. CDR3 bases: TGTGCCAGCAGCCTCGGGGCCCCCACTGAAGCTTTCTTT. Translated, it gives CASSLGAPTEAFF. Together with reference TRBV28 and TRBJ1-1, the CDR3 gives the full variable domain: DVKVTQSSRYLVKRTGEKVFLECVQDMDHENMFWYRQDPGLGLRLIYFSYDVKMKEKGDIPEGYSVSREKKERFSLILESASTNQTSMYLCASSLGAPTEAFFGQGTRLTVV.

This clone was picked up a small number of times. The chain recombines TRBV7-2 with TRBJ2-7, with TRBD2 as a possible D gene (5 bases). The germline V gene encodes CDR1 SGHTA and CDR2 FQGNSA. This CDR3 spans 15 amino acids. Trimming took 1 base from V and 3 from J, leaving 13 bases between them. The CDR3 loop reads CASSLGVGENYEQYF. The CDR3 DNA is TGTGCCAGCAGCTTAGGGGTGGGAGAAAACTACGAGCAGTACTTC.

This chain connects TRBV7-9 to TRBJ1-1; D unresolved. Germline V CDR1 and CDR2: SEHNR, FQNEAQ (reference sequence). The CDR3 covers 14 residues. V was clipped by 0 bases and J by 1 base, with 6 bases between them. CDR3 sequence: CASSLARGNTEAFF. CDR3 in DNA: TGTGCCAGCAGCTTAGCTCGGGGGAACACTGAAGCTTTCTTT.

The V gene is TRBV27, the J gene TRBJ2-7; a weak D match, TRBD2 (5 bases). This CDR3 comprises 15 residues. Germline V gene lookup returns CDR1 MNHEY and CDR2 SMNVEV (reference sequence). Trimming removed 3 bases from V and 4 bases from J, with 16 bases in between. As DNA, the CDR3 is TGTGCCAGCAGTTTGGTCCCGGGGTTCGGTTACGAGCAGTACTTC. Protein: CASSLVPGFGYEQYF.

This chain links TRBV2 with TRBJ1-3, with unresolved D. Germline-derived CDR1 and CDR2 are SNHLY and FYNNEI. CDR3 length: 13 amino acids. V shed 6 bases and J shed 0 bases, with 6 bases lying between them. The CDR3 DNA reads as TGTGCCAGCAGGGACTTCTCTGGAAACACCATATATTTT. This translates into CASRDFSGNTIYF.

The chain links TRBV27 to TRBJ2-2, with D perhaps TRBD2 (6 bases). This CDR3 comprises 15 residues. Germline V CDR1 and CDR2: MNHEY, SMNVEV (reference sequence). V was shortened by 0 bases and J by 6 bases, with 11 bases between the two germline ends. The CDR3 nucleotides are TGTGCCAGCAGTTTATCCGGGAGTCTGGCCGGGGAGCTGTTTTTT. Translated, it gives CASSLSGSLAGELFF.

The CDR3 coding sequence is TGTGCCAGCAGTTCGGCAGGGGCATACTATGGCTACACCTTC. Protein: CASSSAGAYYGYTF. V is TRBV28 and J is TRBJ1-2, with D possibly matching TRBD1 (6 bases). Looked up from germline, CDR1 is MDHEN and CDR2 is SYDVKM. The V end lost 4 bases, the J end lost 3 bases, and 12 bases lay between the germline ends. This CDR3 comprises 14 residues.

The chain couples TRBV4-2 to TRBJ2-3, with 8 positions matching TRBD2. The length of the CDR3 is 13 residues. Germline trimming cut 0 bases from V and 10 bases from J; bases unmatched to any gene: 3. Germline V gives CDR1 LGHNA, CDR2 YNFKEQ. Here the CDR3 reads CASSQDDGRAQYF. The CDR3, as DNA: TGTGCCAGCAGCCAAGATGACGGGAGGGCGCAGTATTTT.

This chain links TRBV10-3 with TRBJ2-2; TRBD2 agrees at 12 bases. V lost 0 bases to trimming and J lost 7 bases; unmatched junction nucleotides: 6. CDR1 and CDR2 (germline): ENHRY, SYGVKD. The CDR3 runs to 17 residues. The CDR3 coding sequence is TGTGCCATCAGTGAGTCGCCTAGCGGGAGGGCAGGCGGGGAGCTGTTTTTT. This gives the protein CAISESPSGRAGGELFF.

This chain links TRBV6-1 with TRBJ1-4; 7 bases map to TRBD1. The CDR3 length is 15 residues. Trimming took 6 bases from V and 6 from J; bases not matched to a gene: 10. The germline CDR1 and CDR2 sequences are MNHNS and SASEGT. The CDR3 spells CASRHRQGGHEKLFF. CDR3 nucleotide sequence: TGTGCCAGCAGGCACCGACAGGGAGGTCATGAAAAACTGTTTTTT.

Regarding this clone: Within the sample, other DNA sequences also encode this same CDR3. The chain uses TRBV18 and TRBJ2-7; 8 bases are shared with TRBD1. CDR1 KGHSH and CDR2 LQKENI come from the germline V gene. V gave up 2 bases and J gave up 0 bases; unmatched junction bases: 0. The CDR3 is 14 residues long. The CDR3 sequence: CASSPGTGSYEQYF. In nucleotides, the CDR3 is TGTGCCAGCTCACCAGGGACAGGCTCCTACGAGCAGTACTTC.

This chain connects TRBV5-1 to TRBJ2-7, with D perhaps TRBD1 (6 bases). The V gene lost 1 base and the J gene lost 6 bases, with 17 bases spanning the gap. The germline gives CDR1 SGHRS, CDR2 YFSETQ. The CDR3 has 15 amino acids. CDR3: CASSLYGQSTGEQYF. CDR3 DNA: TGCGCCAGCAGCTTGTATGGACAGAGTACTGGCGAGCAGTACTTC.

This rearrangement joins TRBV5-1 to TRBJ1-4, with a tentative D call TRBD1 (5 bases). Germline assignment: CDR1 SGHRS and CDR2 YFSETQ. The CDR3 spans 15 residues. Trimming removed 2 bases from V and 6 bases from J, with 14 bases in between. CDR3 DNA: TGCGCCAGCAGCTTTGGGGCCATGGGGTATGAAAAACTGTTTTTT. Its translation is CASSFGAMGYEKLFF.